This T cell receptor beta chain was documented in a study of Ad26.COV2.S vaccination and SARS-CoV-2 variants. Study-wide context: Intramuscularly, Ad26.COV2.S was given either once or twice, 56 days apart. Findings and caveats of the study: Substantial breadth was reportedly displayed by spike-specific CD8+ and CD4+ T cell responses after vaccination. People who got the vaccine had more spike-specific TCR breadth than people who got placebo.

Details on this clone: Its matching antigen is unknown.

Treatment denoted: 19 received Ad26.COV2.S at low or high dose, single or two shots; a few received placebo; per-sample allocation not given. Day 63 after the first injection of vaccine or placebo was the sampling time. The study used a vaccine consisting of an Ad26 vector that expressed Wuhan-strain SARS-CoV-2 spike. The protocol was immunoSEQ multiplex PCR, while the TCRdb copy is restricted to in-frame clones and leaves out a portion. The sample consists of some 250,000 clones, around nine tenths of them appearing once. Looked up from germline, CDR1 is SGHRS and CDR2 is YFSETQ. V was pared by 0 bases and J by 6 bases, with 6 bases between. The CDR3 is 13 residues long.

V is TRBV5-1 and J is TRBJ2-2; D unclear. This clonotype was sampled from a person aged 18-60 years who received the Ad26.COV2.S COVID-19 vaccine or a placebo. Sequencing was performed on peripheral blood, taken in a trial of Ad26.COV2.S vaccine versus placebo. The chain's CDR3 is CASSLEGPGELFF. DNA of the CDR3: TGCGCCAGCAGCTTGGAAGGGCCCGGGGAGCTGTTTTTT.